A selection of T cell receptor beta chains follows, all from one sample in a study of STAT5B mutations in CD4+ large granular lymphocyte leukemia. The assay was immunoSEQ multiplex PCR, and TCRdb's table has in-frame clones only and misses some. The sample carries tens of thousands of clones, 55% to 75% recorded once. Sequencing was done on a sample of CD4+ T cells from blood buffy coats. All receptors come from a human donor in good health. Each CDR3 is given with its conserved first and last residue. The order of the fields is CDR3 length, V gene, J gene, CDR3 protein.

cdr3_length: 15; v_call: TRBV6-1; j_call: TRBJ1-2; cdr3_aa: CASSEPLQGNYGYTF
cdr3_length: 13; v_call: TRBV5-1; j_call: TRBJ2-3; cdr3_aa: CASSPQATDTQYF
cdr3_length: 20; v_call: TRBV19; j_call: TRBJ1-2; cdr3_aa: CASSIRVSSDGRPGVYGYTF
cdr3_length: 12; v_call: TRBV4-3; j_call: TRBJ2-7; cdr3_aa: CASSQASYEQYF
cdr3_length: 16; v_call: TRBV28; j_call: TRBJ2-1; cdr3_aa: CASSQSGVSSYNEQFF
cdr3_length: 16; v_call: TRBV7-2; j_call: TRBJ1-6; cdr3_aa: CASSYSRGTLHSPLHF
cdr3_length: 17; v_call: TRBV7-2; j_call: TRBJ2-3; cdr3_aa: CASSLGLAGMSTDTQYF
cdr3_length: 12; v_call: TRBV5-6; j_call: TRBJ2-7; cdr3_aa: CASSFLDYEQYF
cdr3_length: 16; v_call: TRBV13; j_call: TRBJ1-2; cdr3_aa: CASSGPYWTANYGYTF
cdr3_length: 14; v_call: TRBV13; j_call: TRBJ1-1; cdr3_aa: CASSFGRRNTEAFF
cdr3_length: 14; v_call: TRBV11-3; j_call: TRBJ1-6; cdr3_aa: CASSPGQGNSPLHF